The sequence of this TCR delta chain was determined in a study of Vδ1+ human thymocytes. Broader study findings: Thymic delta-chain repertoires held approximately 20% Vdelta2 sequences and few Vdelta3, despite high sort purity. Thymic TRG and TRD repertoires appeared highly polyclonal, with Gaussian CDR3 length distributions. Bulk repertoire data may be misinterpreted because of unexpected Vdelta2 sequences.

Germline loops: CDR1 TSWWSYY, CDR2 QGS. With 0 bases removed from V and 0 bases from J, the gap between germline ends came to 8 bases. This CDR3 comprises 15 residues. As regards this clone: What it recognizes is unknown.

After alphabeta T cell depletion, CD3+ Vdelta1+ Vdelta2- thymocytes were sorted. Sequences come from RNA converted to cDNA by reverse transcription. The CDR3 regions were amplified by multiplex PCR from V-gene primers to a constant-region primer. TCRdb redid the clone calls on the multiplex PCR reads with CATT. The table lists 50,000 to 75,000 delta-chain clones, about 16% of them singletons. This receptor was taken from a girl less than two years old who had congenital heart surgery. Material: Vdelta1+ gamma-delta thymocytes from the thymus. As for subset: FACS-sorted CD3+ TCRalphabeta- TCRVdelta1+ TCRVdelta2- thymocytes. V usage is TRDV1 and J usage is TRDJ1, with D uncertain. CDR3 region: CALGELTRDTDKLIF. Written as DNA, the CDR3 is TGTGCTCTTGGGGAACTCACGCGTGACACCGATAAACTCATCTTT.